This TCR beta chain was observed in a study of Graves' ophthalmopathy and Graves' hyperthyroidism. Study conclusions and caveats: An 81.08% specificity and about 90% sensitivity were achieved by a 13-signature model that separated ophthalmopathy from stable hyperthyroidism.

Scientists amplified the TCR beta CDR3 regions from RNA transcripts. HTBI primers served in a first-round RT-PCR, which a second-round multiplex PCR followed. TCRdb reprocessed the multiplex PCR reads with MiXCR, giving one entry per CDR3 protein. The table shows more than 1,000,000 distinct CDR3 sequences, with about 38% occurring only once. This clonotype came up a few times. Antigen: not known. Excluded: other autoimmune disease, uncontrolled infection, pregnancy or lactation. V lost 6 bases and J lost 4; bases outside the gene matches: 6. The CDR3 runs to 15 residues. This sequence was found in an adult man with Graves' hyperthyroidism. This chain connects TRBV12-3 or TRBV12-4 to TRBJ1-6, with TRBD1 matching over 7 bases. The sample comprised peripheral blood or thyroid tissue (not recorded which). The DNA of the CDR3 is TGTGCCAGCAGGCCGGGACAGCAATATAATTCACCCCTCCACTTT. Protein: CASRPGQQYNSPLHF.